A selection of T cell receptor beta chains follows, all from one sample in a study of blood T cell repertoires in COVID-19. Sequencing used immunoSEQ multiplex PCR; TCRdb keeps in-frame clones, though not all of them. Among hundreds of thousands of clones, 75% to 90% were seen once, and the ten largest hold 3.6%. Sequencing was performed on peripheral blood. The receptors were gathered from a woman aged 18 to 35 with acute or convalescent COVID-19. Both conserved end residues are part of each CDR3. A D gene is named only where the DNA matches it firmly. Only part of the rows carry a size: once, few, many, or a class if the clone is expanded.

d_gene: TRBD1
abundance: .
j_gene: TRBJ2-1
v_gene: TRBV30
len: 11
CDR3aa: CAWKQGGEQFF
CDR3nt: TGTGCCTGGAAACAGGGGGGTGAGCAGTTCTTC

d_gene: TRBD2
abundance: .
j_gene: TRBJ2-2
v_gene: TRBV11-3
len: 14
CDR3aa: CASSRSGSAGELFF
CDR3nt: TGTGCCAGCAGCCGCAGCGGGAGTGCCGGGGAGCTGTTTTTT

d_gene: .
abundance: .
j_gene: TRBJ1-4
v_gene: TRBV7-2
len: 14
CDR3aa: CASSLTALNEKLFF
CDR3nt: TGTGCCAGCAGCTTGACAGCCCTAAATGAAAAACTGTTTTTT

d_gene: .
abundance: .
j_gene: TRBJ2-2
v_gene: TRBV7-9
len: 14
CDR3aa: CASSLLVTCGELFF
CDR3nt: TGTGCCAGCAGCTTACTAGTCACATGTGGGGAGCTGTTTTTT

d_gene: TRBD1
abundance: .
j_gene: TRBJ2-7
v_gene: TRBV15
len: 15
CDR3aa: CATSRHRDRGYEQYF
CDR3nt: TGTGCCACCAGCAGGCACCGGGACAGGGGCTACGAGCAGTACTTC

d_gene: .
abundance: .
j_gene: TRBJ2-5
v_gene: TRBV5-6
len: 15
CDR3aa: CASSLLARSQETQYF
CDR3nt: TGTGCCAGCAGCTTGTTGGCCAGGTCCCAAGAGACCCAGTACTTC

d_gene: TRBD1
abundance: .
j_gene: TRBJ2-6
v_gene: TRBV24-1
len: 15
CDR3aa: CATSGRGRGANVLTF
CDR3nt: TGTGCCACCAGTGGAAGGGGGCGAGGGGCCAACGTCCTGACTTTC

d_gene: .
abundance: .
j_gene: TRBJ2-3
v_gene: TRBV3-1/TRBV3-2
len: 19
CDR3aa: CASSQFHGGPQASPDTQYF
CDR3nt: TGTGCCAGCAGCCAATTCCACGGGGGGCCACAGGCGAGCCCAGATACGCAGTATTTT

d_gene: TRBD2
abundance: .
j_gene: TRBJ2-4
v_gene: TRBV28
len: 20
CDR3aa: CASSGPGPYQLAGDENIQYF
CDR3nt: TGTGCCAGCAGTGGGCCCGGCCCATATCAACTAGCGGGAGATGAAAACATTCAGTACTTC

d_gene: .
abundance: .
j_gene: TRBJ2-7
v_gene: TRBV11-2
len: 13
CDR3aa: CASSLVRGIEQYF
CDR3nt: TGTGCCAGCAGCTTAGTAAGGGGGATCGAGCAGTACTTC

d_gene: .
abundance: .
j_gene: TRBJ2-5
v_gene: TRBV19
len: 13
CDR3aa: CASTPREGETQYF
CDR3nt: TGTGCCAGTACCCCCAGAGAGGGCGAGACCCAGTACTTC

d_gene: .
abundance: .
j_gene: TRBJ1-3
v_gene: TRBV18
len: 15
CDR3aa: CASSPAIIDGNTIYF
CDR3nt: TGTGCCAGCTCACCAGCGATTATTGATGGAAACACCATATATTTT

d_gene: .
abundance: .
j_gene: TRBJ1-2
v_gene: TRBV6-5
len: 14
CDR3aa: CASSYSTRGDGYTF
CDR3nt: TGTGCCAGCAGTTACTCGACGCGGGGGGATGGCTACACCTTC

d_gene: TRBD1
abundance: .
j_gene: TRBJ2-3
v_gene: TRBV11-2
len: 13
CDR3aa: CASRTGEQGTQYF
CDR3nt: TGTGCCAGTCGGACAGGCGAACAGGGTACGCAGTATTTT

d_gene: .
abundance: .
j_gene: TRBJ2-7
v_gene: TRBV28
len: 14
CDR3aa: CASSLAQAFYEQYF
CDR3nt: TGTGCCAGCAGTTTAGCCCAGGCGTTCTACGAGCAGTACTTC

d_gene: .
abundance: .
j_gene: TRBJ1-3
v_gene: TRBV28
len: 16
CDR3aa: CASSRGLLISGNTIYF
CDR3nt: TGTGCCAGCAGTAGGGGTCTTTTAATCTCTGGAAACACCATATATTTT

d_gene: TRBD1
abundance: .
j_gene: TRBJ2-3
v_gene: TRBV10-2
len: 18
CDR3aa: CASSEDLLGTGESDTQYF
CDR3nt: TGCGCCAGCAGTGAGGATCTTTTGGGGACAGGGGAGTCAGATACGCAGTATTTT

d_gene: .
abundance: .
j_gene: TRBJ1-4
v_gene: TRBV25-1
len: 12
CDR3aa: CARPGRSEKLFF
CDR3nt: TGTGCCAGACCGGGGAGAAGCGAAAAACTGTTTTTT

d_gene: TRBD1
abundance: .
j_gene: TRBJ1-1
v_gene: TRBV6-6
len: 15
CDR3aa: CASSPTSGGFTEAFF
CDR3nt: TGTGCCAGCAGCCCCACCTCAGGGGGCTTCACTGAAGCTTTCTTT

d_gene: .
abundance: once
j_gene: TRBJ1-6
v_gene: TRBV6-6
len: 16
CDR3aa: CASSPKPGQYNSPLHF
CDR3nt: TGTGCCAGCAGCCCTAAACCGGGACAATATAATTCACCCCTCCACTTT

d_gene: .
abundance: .
j_gene: TRBJ1-3
v_gene: TRBV4-1
len: 17
CDR3aa: CASSQMGDGRPGNTIYF
CDR3nt: TGCGCCAGCAGCCAGATGGGGGACGGGAGGCCCGGAAACACCATATATTTT

d_gene: .
abundance: .
j_gene: TRBJ2-7
v_gene: TRBV9
len: 15
CDR3aa: CASSVAQGTIYEQYF
CDR3nt: TGTGCCAGCAGCGTAGCGCAGGGGACGATCTACGAGCAGTACTTC

d_gene: .
abundance: .
j_gene: TRBJ2-1
v_gene: TRBV5-4
len: 14
CDR3aa: CASSSGGLELEQFF
CDR3nt: TGTGCCAGCAGCTCAGGGGGACTTGAGCTTGAGCAGTTCTTC

d_gene: .
abundance: .
j_gene: TRBJ1-5
v_gene: TRBV6-5
len: 15
CDR3aa: CASSRTGISNQPQHF
CDR3nt: TGTGCCAGCAGCCGAACAGGGATTAGCAATCAGCCCCAGCATTTT

d_gene: .
abundance: .
j_gene: TRBJ1-3
v_gene: TRBV19
len: 13
CDR3aa: CASQGFSGNTIYF
CDR3nt: TGTGCCAGTCAGGGTTTTTCTGGAAACACCATATATTTT

d_gene: .
abundance: .
j_gene: TRBJ1-2
v_gene: TRBV27
len: 13
CDR3aa: CASSSPRGYGYTF
CDR3nt: TGTGCCAGCAGTTCCCCGAGGGGGTATGGCTACACCTTC

d_gene: .
abundance: .
j_gene: TRBJ1-1
v_gene: TRBV2
len: 17
CDR3aa: CASSANREVAMNTEAFF
CDR3nt: TGTGCCAGCAGTGCTAACAGGGAAGTAGCCATGAACACTGAAGCTTTCTTT

d_gene: .
abundance: few
j_gene: TRBJ1-4
v_gene: TRBV23-1
len: 16
CDR3aa: CASSQSRQRGGEKLFF
CDR3nt: TGCGCCAGCAGTCAATCGCGGCAGAGAGGAGGGGAAAAACTGTTTTTT

d_gene: .
abundance: .
j_gene: TRBJ1-1
v_gene: TRBV30
len: 13
CDR3aa: CACLRQTNTEAFF
CDR3nt: TGTGCCTGCCTGAGACAGACGAACACTGAAGCTTTCTTT

d_gene: TRBD1
abundance: .
j_gene: TRBJ1-5
v_gene: TRBV27
len: 16
CDR3aa: CASSLSKGRGNQPQHF
CDR3nt: TGTGCCAGCAGTTTATCGAAGGGCAGGGGGAATCAGCCCCAGCATTTT

d_gene: .
abundance: .
j_gene: TRBJ2-7
v_gene: TRBV9
len: 14
CDR3aa: CASSVWQDSYEQYF
CDR3nt: TGTGCCAGCAGCGTGTGGCAGGACTCCTACGAGCAGTACTTC

d_gene: .
abundance: .
j_gene: TRBJ1-1
v_gene: TRBV5-6
len: 14
CDR3aa: CASSRGLKNTEAFF
CDR3nt: TGTGCCAGCAGCCGGGGACTGAAGAACACTGAAGCTTTCTTT

d_gene: .
abundance: .
j_gene: TRBJ2-7
v_gene: TRBV14
len: 13
CDR3aa: CASSQTQTGEQYF
CDR3nt: TGTGCCAGCAGCCAAACCCAGACTGGTGAGCAGTACTTC

d_gene: .
abundance: .
j_gene: TRBJ2-1
v_gene: TRBV5-6
len: 14
CDR3aa: CASSLSDRYNEQFF
CDR3nt: TGTGCCAGCAGCTTGAGCGATCGCTACAATGAGCAGTTCTTC

d_gene: .
abundance: .
j_gene: TRBJ1-4
v_gene: TRBV6-5
len: 16
CDR3aa: CASSYSEPATNEKLFF
CDR3nt: TGTGCCAGCAGTTACTCTGAGCCTGCAACTAATGAAAAACTGTTTTTT

d_gene: TRBD2
abundance: .
j_gene: TRBJ2-2
v_gene: TRBV5-1
len: 15
CDR3aa: CASSLLAGTTGELFF
CDR3nt: TGCGCCAGCAGCTTGCTAGCGGGAACCACCGGGGAGCTGTTTTTT

d_gene: TRBD1
abundance: .
j_gene: TRBJ1-4
v_gene: TRBV11-2
len: 16
CDR3aa: CASSRTGVGSNEKLFF
CDR3nt: TGTGCCAGCAGCCGAACAGGGGTGGGGTCTAATGAAAAACTGTTTTTT

d_gene: .
abundance: .
j_gene: TRBJ2-1
v_gene: TRBV11-2
len: 16
CDR3aa: CASSLTGQTAYNEQFF
CDR3nt: TGTGCCAGCTCCCTTACCGGGCAGACAGCATACAATGAGCAGTTCTTC

d_gene: TRBD1
abundance: once
j_gene: TRBJ2-1
v_gene: TRBV24-1
len: 16
CDR3aa: CATSGAGTGTYNEQFF
CDR3nt: TGTGCCACCAGTGGAGCCGGGACAGGGACTTACAATGAGCAGTTCTTC

d_gene: .
abundance: .
j_gene: TRBJ1-1
v_gene: TRBV5-6
len: 12
CDR3aa: CASSPGGVEAFF
CDR3nt: TGTGCCAGCAGCCCGGGGGGCGTTGAAGCTTTCTTT

d_gene: .
abundance: .
j_gene: TRBJ1-2
v_gene: TRBV12-3/TRBV12-4
len: 13
CDR3aa: CASSLNQGYGYTF
CDR3nt: TGTGCCAGCAGTCTCAACCAGGGCTACGGCTACACCTTC

d_gene: TRBD1
abundance: .
j_gene: TRBJ1-1
v_gene: TRBV30
len: 14
CDR3aa: CAWRLDRENTEAFF
CDR3nt: TGTGCCTGGAGGTTAGACAGGGAAAACACTGAAGCTTTCTTT

d_gene: TRBD1
abundance: once
j_gene: TRBJ1-5
v_gene: TRBV27
len: 14
CDR3aa: CASRQGQGSQPQHF
CDR3nt: TGTGCCAGCAGGCAGGGACAGGGCAGCCAGCCCCAGCATTTT

d_gene: .
abundance: .
j_gene: TRBJ2-1
v_gene: TRBV2
len: 14
CDR3aa: CASSVRGSDNEQFF
CDR3nt: TGTGCCAGCAGTGTGCGGGGCTCGGACAATGAGCAGTTCTTC

d_gene: .
abundance: .
j_gene: TRBJ2-3
v_gene: TRBV7-3
len: 13
CDR3aa: CASSFGGTDTQYF
CDR3nt: TGTGCCAGCAGCTTCGGGGGCACAGATACGCAGTATTTT

d_gene: .
abundance: .
j_gene: TRBJ2-7
v_gene: TRBV12-3/TRBV12-4
len: 13
CDR3aa: CASSRDISYEQYF
CDR3nt: TGTGCCAGCAGCCGGGACATCTCCTACGAGCAGTACTTC

d_gene: .
abundance: .
j_gene: TRBJ2-1
v_gene: TRBV12-2
len: 14
CDR3aa: CASRFRGLYNEQFF
CDR3nt: TGTGCAAGTCGCTTCAGGGGGCTGTACAATGAGCAGTTCTTC

d_gene: TRBD1
abundance: .
j_gene: TRBJ2-1
v_gene: TRBV18
len: 16
CDR3aa: CASSYNRDRELNEQFF
CDR3nt: TGTGCCAGCTCATACAACCGGGACAGGGAACTGAATGAGCAGTTCTTC